This T cell receptor beta chain derives from a study of blood T cell repertoires in COVID-19. The table came from immunoSEQ multiplex PCR; TCRdb's copy has only in-frame clones and leaves some out. The profile shows 250,000 to 350,000 clones, roughly 91% of them singletons. From germline, CDR1 is GTSNPN and CDR2 SVGIG (reference sequence). Trimming stripped 0 bases from V and 1 base from J, with 6 bases between. The CDR3 totals 13 residues. The rearrangement uses TRBV30 and TRBJ1-1, with D possibly being TRBD1 (5 bases). The sample was peripheral blood. This receptor was taken from a man aged 30 to 39 with acute or convalescent COVID-19. DNA of the CDR3: TGTGCCTGGAGTGTGACAGAGAACACTGAAGCTTTCTTT. Translating gives CAWSVTENTEAFF.